The sequence of this T cell receptor beta chain was determined in a study of beta chain features in type 1 diabetes (dated by TCRdb to 2017 to 2018). Turning to the overall study: Mean age, gender distribution, total cell number and subset yield were not different between patients and healthy donors. Naive and central memory subsets were obtained from all 30 or so donors, but regulatory and stem cell-like memory subsets were isolated from only 8 patients and roughly eight healthy donors. The study compared the TCRB repertoires of sorted circulating CD4+ T cell subsets in recently diagnosed type 1 diabetes patients with those in matched healthy donors. A total of 85 million to 140 million sorted cells were examined across all samples, and a strong correlation was observed between cell number per subset and RNA yield. What the research found in general, with its limitations: Only small numbers of individuals were included in the HLA sub-analyses, which left unresolved whether HLA type had any influence on TCRB rearrangement. Naive, central memory and regulatory TCRB repertoires appeared to be more alike among patients than among healthy donors. In all four CD4+ subsets, TCRB CDR3 length was moderately but significantly shorter in type 1 diabetes patients. Because cDNA was sequenced instead of genomic DNA, highly expressing activated cells could be over-represented, though the groups showed no difference in activation or CD3 levels. PCR may preferentially amplify shorter templates, but because patient and control samples were amplified and corrected together, any resulting skew would affect both groups equally. Patients with type 1 diabetes made fewer insertions and deleted more nucleotides at VDJ recombination sites, implying thymic rearrangement abnormalities.

From each donor, a single peripheral blood sample of around 120 mL on average was drawn into heparinised tubes. Using a panel that included CD45RO, CCR7, CD25, CD127, CD95 and CD27, naive, central memory, regulatory and stem cell-like memory CD4+ T cells were sorted on a BD FACSAria II. Every sorted population had a purity above 95%. PBMCs were separated immediately by Lymphoprep density gradient centrifugation and were stained directly, without being cultured. So that batch effects would be minimized, each experiment stained and sorted samples in pairs, pairing one healthy donor with one patient. Including the terminal cysteine and phenylalanine, the CDR3 comprises 14 residues. The kept DNA is CDR3 alone, 42 bases in frame from the first base. From a lookup of the germline V gene (reference sequence), CDR1 and CDR2 are PRHDT and FYEKMQ. V is reduced by 6 bases and J by 0 bases, leaving a spacing of 6 bases between them.

All of the isolated RNA was reverse transcribed with the High Capacity cDNA Reverse Transcription Kit, so expressed TCRB transcripts were sequenced. Survey-depth immunoSEQ sequencing was performed on stem cell-like memory T cell samples, with an average of roughly 930,000 total reads per sample. After sorted cells were lysed in RLT buffer, RNA was extracted with DNase-treated RNeasy Micro or Mini kits, with the choice depending on cell number. To prevent cross-contamination, every cell subset was processed on its own, while patient and healthy donor samples were processed together. Using the immunoSEQ multiplex PCR, TCRB sequences were amplified from cDNA into 87-bp fragments spanning the CDR3 region. Sequencing of the amplicons was performed on the Illumina HiSeq platform. Per the source publication's procedure: PCR bias was computationally corrected using synthetic template baselines, reads within Hamming distance 2 were collapsed, and singletons that could not be merged were discarded. Reads were aligned to IMGT to assign V, D and J genes, CDR3 length, and insertions or deletions at six rearrangement sites. Within each subset, clonotype counts were normalized to the number of sorted cells before true diversity and Gini coefficients were calculated with the tcR R package. The overlap coefficient, calculated on TCRB nucleotide sequences, was used to quantify repertoire sharing. Sourced from immuneACCESS, this table was stored by TCRdb with only in-frame sequences that have V and J called. A share of the clones is absent; for the studies checked, an unresolved V gene accounts for under half, and the remainder has no known explanation. The V and J calls and clone size were taken over from that table, and D and trimming were inferred from the DNA. The sample table records under 90,000 clones; around 32% of these occur just once. In total, the top ten clones hold 0.45% to 0.55% of the sample.

Notes on this clone: Its binding antigen is unknown. No clone much larger than this one lies a single base away; base qualities are absent.

This chain is built from TRBV13 and TRBJ2-6; TRBD2 is a possible D gene, resting on 5 matching bases. The sample consisted of stem cell memory CD4+ T cells from blood. The intended sense of this specimen's cell subset or site label: stem cell-like memory CD4+ T cells. This receptor was obtained from a woman younger than 30 in good health. The CDR3 reads as follows: CASRTNSGANVLTF. The sequenced DNA is TGTGCCAGCAGGACTAACTCTGGGGCCAACGTCCTGACTTTC.